This T cell receptor (beta chain) was identified during a study of identical twins. Regarding the study as a whole: Among monozygotic twins, out-of-frame TCR alpha sharing exceeded what models predicted.

CDR3 length: 13 amino acids. The V and J ends lost 6 bases and 2 bases, in that order; junction bases with no gene match: 3. The germline gives CDR1 LGHNT, CDR2 FRNRAP. This clonotype was counted only a few times. Its antigen remains unknown. From the 5' RACE reads, TCRdb called clonotypes with MiXCR, one entry per CDR3 protein. The sample consists of over 600,000 distinct CDR3 sequences, less than 25% of them appearing once. Healthy Caucasians provided all donations. The data were also submitted as part of a second study, on T cells expressing NK-cell markers. Turning to that study: Within the sequenced cohort of eight donors, seven exhibited HCMV seropositivity and one was seronegative. Researchers report these clonotypes also headed the CD3+CD56-NKG2C+ fraction in several donors.

The chain recombines TRBV12-5 with TRBJ2-7; 8 bases agree with TRBD1. Sequenced sample: PBMCs. The sequence came from a woman between 18 and 29 years old in good health. The CDR3 spells CASGGDRTYEQYF. The CDR3 DNA sequence: TGTGCTAGTGGGGGGGACAGGACCTACGAGCAGTACTTC.